Listed below are T cell receptor beta chains from one sample, sequenced in a study of radiotherapy plus CTLA-4 blockade in lung cancer. Produced via immunoSEQ multiplex PCR; TCRdb's table is partial and in-frame only. The table records about 38,000 clones, around 85% of them present only once. Sequences were derived from peripheral blood, sampled from a patient treated with radiotherapy plus ipilimumab. The source of these receptors is a human donor with non-small cell lung cancer whose response to radiotherapy plus ipilimumab could not be evaluated. The CDR3 runs from the conserved cysteine through the conserved F or W.

TRBV6-5,TRBJ1-2,CASRIRGATNYGYTF
TRBV6-6,TRBJ2-7,CASFGGGTSSYEQYF
TRBV2,TRBJ1-2,CASSELGRGSSYGYTF
TRBV4-1,TRBJ2-7,CASSQVWTSGGSSYEQYF
TRBV9,TRBJ2-3,CASSVAGTGIGTQYF
TRBV9,TRBJ2-3,CASSAWGLRTDTQYF
TRBV14,TRBJ1-1,CASSRSGTMAFF
TRBV11-2,TRBJ2-1,CASSLQGLGLFF
TRBV6-6,TRBJ2-3,CASSRHAGGGTDTQYF
TRBV5-4,TRBJ2-2,CASSLGGRNTGELFF
TRBV7-9,TRBJ2-7,CASSLASGGEQYF
TRBV10-2,TRBJ2-5,CASGREKGETQYF
TRBV7-3,TRBJ2-2,CASSLVRGPGTGELFF
TRBV28,TRBJ2-7,CASKQTTGGEQYF
TRBV4-2,TRBJ2-5,CASSHLTRTETQYF